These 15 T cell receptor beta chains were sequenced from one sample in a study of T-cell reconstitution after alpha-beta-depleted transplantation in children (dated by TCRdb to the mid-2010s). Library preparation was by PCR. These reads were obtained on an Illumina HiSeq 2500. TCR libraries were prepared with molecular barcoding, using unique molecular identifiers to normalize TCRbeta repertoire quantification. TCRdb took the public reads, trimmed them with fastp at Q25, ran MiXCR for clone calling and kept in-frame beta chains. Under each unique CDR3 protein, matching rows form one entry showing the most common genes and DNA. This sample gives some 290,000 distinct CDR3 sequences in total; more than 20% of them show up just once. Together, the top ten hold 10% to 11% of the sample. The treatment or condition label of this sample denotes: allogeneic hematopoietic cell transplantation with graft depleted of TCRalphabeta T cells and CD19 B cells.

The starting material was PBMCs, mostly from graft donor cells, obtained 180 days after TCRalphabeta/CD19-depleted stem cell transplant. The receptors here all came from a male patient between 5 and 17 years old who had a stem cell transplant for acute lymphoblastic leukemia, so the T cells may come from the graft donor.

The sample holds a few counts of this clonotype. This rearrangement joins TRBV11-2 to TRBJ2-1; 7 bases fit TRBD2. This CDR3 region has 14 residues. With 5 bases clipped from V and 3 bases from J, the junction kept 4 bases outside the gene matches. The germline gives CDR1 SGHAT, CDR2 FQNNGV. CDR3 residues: CASSKAGYYNEQFF. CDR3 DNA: TGTGCCAGCAGCAAAGCGGGATACTACAATGAGCAGTTCTTC.

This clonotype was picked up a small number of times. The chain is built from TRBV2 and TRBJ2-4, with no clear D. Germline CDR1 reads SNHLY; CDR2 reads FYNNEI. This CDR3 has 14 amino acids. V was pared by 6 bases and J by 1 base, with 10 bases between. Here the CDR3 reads CASSETEAKNIQYF. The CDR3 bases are TGTGCCAGCAGCGAAACAGAGGCCAAAAACATTCAGTACTTC.

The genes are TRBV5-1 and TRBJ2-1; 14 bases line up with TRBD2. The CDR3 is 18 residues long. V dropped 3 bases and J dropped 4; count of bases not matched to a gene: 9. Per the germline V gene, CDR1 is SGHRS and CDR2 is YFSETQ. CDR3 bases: TGCGCCAGCAGCTACGGACTAGCGGGAGGCCCCGGATACAATGAGCAGTTCTTC. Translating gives CASSYGLAGGPGYNEQFF.

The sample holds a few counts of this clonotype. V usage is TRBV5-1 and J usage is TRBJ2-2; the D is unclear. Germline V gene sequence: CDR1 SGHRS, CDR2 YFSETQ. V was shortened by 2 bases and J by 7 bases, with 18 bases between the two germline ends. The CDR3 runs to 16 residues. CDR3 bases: TGCGCCAGCAGCTTAAGGTCAGACGGGCGAAACGGGGAGCTGTTTTTT. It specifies CASSLRSDGRNGELFF.

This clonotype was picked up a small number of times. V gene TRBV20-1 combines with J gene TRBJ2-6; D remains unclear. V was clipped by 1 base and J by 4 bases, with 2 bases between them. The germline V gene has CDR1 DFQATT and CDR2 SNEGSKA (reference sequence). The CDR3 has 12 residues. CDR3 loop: CSARGGANVLTF. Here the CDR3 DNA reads TGCAGTGCTAGAGGAGGGGCCAACGTCCTGACTTTC.

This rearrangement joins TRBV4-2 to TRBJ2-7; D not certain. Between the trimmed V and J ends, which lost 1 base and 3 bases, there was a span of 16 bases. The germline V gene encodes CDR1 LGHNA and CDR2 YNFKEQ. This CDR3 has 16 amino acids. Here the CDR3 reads CASSQGAWGANYEQYF. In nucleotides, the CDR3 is TGTGCCAGCAGCCAAGGGGCGTGGGGTGCCAACTACGAGCAGTACTTC.

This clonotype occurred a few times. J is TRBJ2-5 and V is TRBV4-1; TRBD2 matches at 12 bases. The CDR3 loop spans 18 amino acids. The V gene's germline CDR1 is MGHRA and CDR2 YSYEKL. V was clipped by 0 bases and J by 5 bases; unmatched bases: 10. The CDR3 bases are TGCGCCAGCAGCCAAGATGGCCCCCCGCTAGCGGGAGGGGAGACCCAGTACTTC. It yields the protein CASSQDGPPLAGGETQYF.

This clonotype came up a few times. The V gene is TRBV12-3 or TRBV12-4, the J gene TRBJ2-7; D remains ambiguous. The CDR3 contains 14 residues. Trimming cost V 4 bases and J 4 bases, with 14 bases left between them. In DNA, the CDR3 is TGTGCCAGCAGTTGGGCCCTCGCCCATTACGAGCAGTACTTC. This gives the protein CASSWALAHYEQYF.

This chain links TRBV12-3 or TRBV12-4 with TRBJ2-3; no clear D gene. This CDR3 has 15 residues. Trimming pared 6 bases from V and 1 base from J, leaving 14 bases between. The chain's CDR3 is CASRFLNGGTDTQYF. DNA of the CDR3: TGTGCCAGCAGGTTTTTGAATGGAGGCACAGATACGCAGTATTTT.

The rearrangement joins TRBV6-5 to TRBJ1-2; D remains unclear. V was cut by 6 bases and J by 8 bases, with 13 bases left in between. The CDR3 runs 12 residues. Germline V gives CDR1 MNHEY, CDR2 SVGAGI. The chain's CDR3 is CASSSGLEGYTF. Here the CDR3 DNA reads TGTGCCAGCAGCTCCGGACTGGAGGGCTACACCTTC.

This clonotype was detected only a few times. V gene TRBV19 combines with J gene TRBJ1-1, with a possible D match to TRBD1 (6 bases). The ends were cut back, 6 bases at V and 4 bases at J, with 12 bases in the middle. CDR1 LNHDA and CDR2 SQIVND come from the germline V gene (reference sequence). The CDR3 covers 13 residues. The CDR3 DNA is TGTGCCAGTAGCAGGGGCGACGGCACTGAAGCTTTCTTT. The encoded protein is CASSRGDGTEAFF.

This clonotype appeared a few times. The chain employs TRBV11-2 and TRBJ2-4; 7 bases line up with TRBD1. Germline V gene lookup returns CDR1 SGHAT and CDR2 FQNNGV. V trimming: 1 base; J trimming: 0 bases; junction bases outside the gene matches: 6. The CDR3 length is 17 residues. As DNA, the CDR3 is TGTGCCAGCAGCTTAGTAAGGACAGGTCTAGCCAAAAACATTCAGTACTTC. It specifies CASSLVRTGLAKNIQYF.

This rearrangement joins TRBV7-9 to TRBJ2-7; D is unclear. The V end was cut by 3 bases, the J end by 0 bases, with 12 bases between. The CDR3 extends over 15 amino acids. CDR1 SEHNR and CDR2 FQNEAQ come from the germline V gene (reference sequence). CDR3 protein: CASSLGNWGSYEQYF. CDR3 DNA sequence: TGTGCCAGCAGCTTGGGCAACTGGGGCTCCTACGAGCAGTACTTC.

The CDR3 coding sequence is TGCAGTGCTAGAGGACAGGGAAGCCAGCCCCAGCATTTT. Translated: CSARGQGSQPQHF. The chain has TRBV20-1 and TRBJ1-5; 7 nucleotides agree with TRBD1. The ends lost 1 base at V and 7 bases at J; junction bases unmatched: 4. The CDR3 is 13 amino acids. Germline values: CDR1 DFQATT, CDR2 SNEGSKA (reference sequence).

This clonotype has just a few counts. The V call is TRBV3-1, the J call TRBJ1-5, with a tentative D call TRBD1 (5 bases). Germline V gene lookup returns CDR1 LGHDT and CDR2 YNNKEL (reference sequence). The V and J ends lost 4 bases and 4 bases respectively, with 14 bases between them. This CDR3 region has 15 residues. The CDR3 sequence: CASSLGAPRNQPQHF. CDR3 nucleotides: TGTGCCAGCAGCCTAGGGGCCCCGAGGAATCAGCCCCAGCATTTT.